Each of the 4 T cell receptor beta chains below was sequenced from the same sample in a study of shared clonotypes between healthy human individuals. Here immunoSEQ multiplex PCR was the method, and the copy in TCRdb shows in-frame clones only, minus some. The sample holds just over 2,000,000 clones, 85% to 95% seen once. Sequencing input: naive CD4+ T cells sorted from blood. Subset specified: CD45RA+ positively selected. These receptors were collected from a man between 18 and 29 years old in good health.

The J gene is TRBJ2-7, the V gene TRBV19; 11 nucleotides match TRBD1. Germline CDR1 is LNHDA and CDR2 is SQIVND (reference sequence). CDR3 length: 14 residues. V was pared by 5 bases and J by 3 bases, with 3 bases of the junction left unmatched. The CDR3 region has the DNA TGTGCCAGTAGTGGACAGGGGGCTGGCTACGAGCAGTACTTC. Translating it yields CASSGQGAGYEQYF.

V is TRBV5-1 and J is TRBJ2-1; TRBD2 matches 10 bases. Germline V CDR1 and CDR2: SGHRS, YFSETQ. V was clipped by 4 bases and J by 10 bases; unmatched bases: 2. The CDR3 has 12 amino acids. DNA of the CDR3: TGCGCCAGCAGCCCACTAGCGGGAGAGCAGTTCTTC. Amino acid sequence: CASSPLAGEQFF. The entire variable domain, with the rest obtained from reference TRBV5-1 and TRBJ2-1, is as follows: KAGVTQTPRYLIKTRGQQVTLSCSPISGHRSVSWYQQTPGQGLQFLFEYFSETQRNKGNFPGRFSGRQFSNSRSEMNVSTLELGDSALYLCASSPLAGEQFFGPGTRLTVL.

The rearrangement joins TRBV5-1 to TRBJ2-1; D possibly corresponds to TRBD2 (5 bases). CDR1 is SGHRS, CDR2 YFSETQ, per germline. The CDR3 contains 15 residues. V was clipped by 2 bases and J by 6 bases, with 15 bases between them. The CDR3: CASSFGVRASNEQFF. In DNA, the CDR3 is TGCGCCAGCAGCTTCGGGGTGCGGGCGAGCAATGAGCAGTTCTTC.

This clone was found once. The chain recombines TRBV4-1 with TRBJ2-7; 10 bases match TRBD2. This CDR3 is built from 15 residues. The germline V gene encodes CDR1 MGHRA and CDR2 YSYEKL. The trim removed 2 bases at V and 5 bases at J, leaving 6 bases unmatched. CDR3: CASSQLAGTSDEQYF. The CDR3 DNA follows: TGCGCCAGCAGCCAACTGGCGGGGACTAGCGACGAGCAGTACTTC.